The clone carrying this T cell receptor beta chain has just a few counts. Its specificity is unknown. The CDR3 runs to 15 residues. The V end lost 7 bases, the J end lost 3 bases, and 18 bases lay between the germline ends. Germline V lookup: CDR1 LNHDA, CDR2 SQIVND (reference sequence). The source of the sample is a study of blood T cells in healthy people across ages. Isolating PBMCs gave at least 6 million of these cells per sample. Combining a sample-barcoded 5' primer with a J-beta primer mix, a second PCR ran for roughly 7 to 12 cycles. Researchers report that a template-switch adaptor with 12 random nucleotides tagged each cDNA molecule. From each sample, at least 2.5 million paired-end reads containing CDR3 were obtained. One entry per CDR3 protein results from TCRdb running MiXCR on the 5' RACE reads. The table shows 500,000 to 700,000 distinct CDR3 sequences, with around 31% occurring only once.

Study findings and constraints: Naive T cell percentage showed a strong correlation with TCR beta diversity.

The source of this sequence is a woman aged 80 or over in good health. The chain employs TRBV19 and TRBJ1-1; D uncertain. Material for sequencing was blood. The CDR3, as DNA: TGTGCCAGTAATGACCGCGTTTGGGGAGACACTGAAGCTTTCTTT. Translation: CASNDRVWGDTEAFF.